This T cell receptor (beta chain) was sequenced during a study of human T cells and chemical hapten exposure. Study-wide context: Once 0.01% DPC had been applied to the upper back by patch test, readings were taken at 6 days.

There are 17 residues in the CDR3. The trim removed 1 base at V and 1 base at J, leaving 2 bases unmatched. Germline CDR1 is MNHEY and CDR2 is SMNVEV (reference sequence). Unique molecular identifiers were attached to individual cDNA molecules within the library. One entry per CDR3 protein, called by TCRdb with MiXCR from the RACE reads. This table has under 450,000 distinct CDR3 sequences, around 4.8% appearing once. There are many counts of this clonotype. Antigen specificity is unknown. Time point here: patch test 1, 2 weeks after DPC sensitization. This sample's treatment: therapeutic diphenylcyclopropenone sensitization with weekly scalp DPC. The study enrolled 18 to 70-year-old alopecia patients suitable for DPC. The study's findings and limits: Expanded TCRs created a significantly greater count of big CDR3 similarity clusters than controls did.

Material: whole blood, obtained in connection with sensitization to the hapten diphenylcyclopropenone (DPC). The chain links TRBV27 to TRBJ1-5; 12 bases are a match to TRBD1. The clonotype comes from a woman in her forties or fifties with alopecia areata. Some clones in this sample may be carry-over from other donors' samples. CDR3 coding DNA: TGTGCCAGCAGTTTATTCGGGACAGGGGGCAGCAATCAGCCCCAGCATTTT. Its protein product is CASSLFGTGGSNQPQHF.